What follows is one T cell receptor (beta chain) and its context. This clonotype was picked up a small number of times. Its antigen is currently not known. No quality values exist for individual bases; no much larger clone is one base distant. This specimen comes from a study of response to subunit inactivated influenza vaccine (dated by TCRdb to the late 2010s). For the study in its entirety: Deep quantitative T cell receptor repertoire profiling was used in the study to track responses to a trivalent subunit inactivated influenza vaccine. Overall study outcomes, separate from this receptor: The authors proposed that each seasonal influenza vaccination may bring in only a limited number of new T cells.

Library prep was done by RT-PCR. The reads were generated on an Illumina HiSeq 2500. TCRdb reanalyzed the raw reads on its own, using fastp at Q25 for trimming and MiXCR for clone calling, and kept in-frame beta chains. Rows with a matching CDR3 protein are joined into one entry that keeps the most common DNA and genes. The table for this sample lists about 500,000 distinct CDR3 sequences; approximately 15% of them were counted only once. The ten largest clones add up to approximately 3% of the sample. The germline V and J ends show losses of 5 bases and 2 bases respectively, and no gene match explains 10 bases of the junction. The CDR3 covers 16 residues, taking in both the cysteine and the phenylalanine. Only CDR3 DNA is held: 48 bases, read in frame from base 1. From a lookup of the germline V gene (reference sequence), CDR1 and CDR2 are DFQATT and SNEGSKA.

This receptor was obtained from a man aged 50 to 69 who received an inactivated influenza vaccine. Donor details come from another sample of the same person, matched by shared clones. The sequencing here drew on CD4+ T cells sorted from PBMCs, taken less than 30 months after vaccination. This chain is built from TRBV20-1 and TRBJ2-5, with 11 bases aligning to TRBD2. The CDR3 region reads CSAPNLRTSGQETQYF. Here is the DNA: TGCAGTGCTCCCAACCTTAGGACTAGCGGGCAAGAGACCCAGTACTTC.